Following are 29 T cell receptor beta chains from one sample sequenced in a study of Graves' ophthalmopathy and Graves' hyperthyroidism. The authors amplified TCR beta CDR3 regions from RNA transcripts. The library came from an HTBI-primed first-round RT-PCR and a second-round multiplex PCR. MiXCR, applied by TCRdb to the multiplex PCR reads, yields one record per CDR3 protein. This sample has 200,000 to 250,000 distinct CDR3 sequences; less than 55% occur once, and the top ten carry over 40%. Sequencing was performed on peripheral blood. Receptors were obtained from an adult man with Graves' ophthalmopathy.

This clonotype was found once. The chain combines TRBV7-9 with TRBJ2-7; D may correspond to TRBD1 or TRBD2 (5 bases each). V gave up 5 bases and J gave up 5 bases, with 22 bases separating them. The germline gives CDR1 SEHNR, CDR2 FQNEAQ (reference sequence). The CDR3 sequence is 16 residues long. The CDR3 region is CASSVESARGADEQYF. CDR3 bases: TGTGCCAGCAGCGTAGAGTCGGCGAGGGGCGCCGACGAGCAGTACTTC. The entire variable domain, with the rest obtained from reference TRBV7-9 and TRBJ2-7, is as follows: DTGVSQNPRHKITKRGQNVTFRCDPISEHNRLYWYRQTLGQGPEFLTYFQNEAQLEKSRLLSDRFSAERPKGSFSTLEIQRTEQGDSAMYLCASSVESARGADEQYFGPGTRLTVT.

V gene TRBV10-2 combines with J gene TRBJ2-7, with D perhaps matching TRBD2 (5 bases). V was pared by 5 bases and J by 3 bases, with 11 bases between. CDR3 length equals 13 residues. From germline, CDR1 is WSHSY and CDR2 SAAADI. The chain's CDR3 is CASSKAEGYEQYF. CDR3 nucleotide sequence: TGCGCCAGCAGTAAAGCCGAGGGCTACGAGCAGTACTTC.

The CDR3 protein is CARSSQGTNEKLFF. The CDR3 bases are TGTGCCAGAAGTTCACAGGGAACTAATGAAAAACTGTTTTTT. The chain uses TRBV2 and TRBJ1-4, with a weak D call TRBD1 (6 bases). Looked up from germline, CDR1 is SNHLY and CDR2 is FYNNEI. This CDR3 is 14 amino acids long. The V gene lost 9 bases and the J gene lost 1 base, with 12 bases spanning the gap.

The chain recombines TRBV6-6 with TRBJ2-7, with 7 bases lining up with TRBD2. With V trimmed by 7 bases and J by 9 bases, 9 bases remained unmatched. The germline gives CDR1 MNHNY, CDR2 SVGAGI (reference sequence). There are 12 residues in the CDR3. CDR3 sequence reads: CASIKQGGGQYF. CDR3 DNA sequence: TGTGCCAGCATCAAACAAGGCGGGGGGCAGTACTTC.

The chain has TRBV7-9 and TRBJ2-2; 10 bases match TRBD1. J lost 6 bases, V lost 5 bases, and 12 bases had no gene match. Germline V gene data show CDR1 as SEHNR and CDR2 as FQNEAQ (reference sequence). The CDR3 consists of 17 residues. Here the CDR3 DNA reads TGTGCCAGCAGCAATAGAGAGACAGGGGGCAACGCCGGGGAGCTGTTTTTT. This translates into CASSNRETGGNAGELFF. Complete variable domain (other parts from reference TRBV7-9 and TRBJ2-2): DTGVSQNPRHKITKRGQNVTFRCDPISEHNRLYWYRQTLGQGPEFLTYFQNEAQLEKSRLLSDRFSAERPKGSFSTLEIQRTEQGDSAMYLCASSNRETGGNAGELFFGEGSRLTVL.

The chain links TRBV5-1 to TRBJ2-7; D ambiguous. The CDR3 has 12 residues. Germline lookup yields CDR1 SGHRS and CDR2 YFSETQ. The V end was cut by 7 bases, the J end by 5 bases, with 13 bases between. Written as DNA, the CDR3 is TGCGCCAGCGCAGGTACCGTCCACGAGCAGTACTTC. Amino acids: CASAGTVHEQYF.

This chain joins TRBV20-1 and TRBJ2-6; D call uncertain. V was cut by 0 bases and J by 4 bases, with 10 bases left in between. This CDR3 is 15 amino acids long. The germline gives CDR1 DFQATT, CDR2 SNEGSKA (reference sequence). The CDR3 reads CSARDQEPGANVLTF. CDR3 in DNA: TGCAGTGCTAGAGATCAGGAACCCGGGGCCAACGTCCTGACTTTC.

This chain uses TRBV5-1 with TRBJ2-7; 10 bases agree with TRBD1. This CDR3 comprises 15 residues. V trimming: 2 bases; J trimming: 4 bases; junction bases outside the gene matches: 6. Per germline, CDR1 SGHRS and CDR2 YFSETQ. CDR3 protein: CASSFSGDRGYEQYF. CDR3 coding DNA: TGCGCCAGCAGCTTTAGTGGGGACAGGGGATACGAGCAGTACTTC. The complete variable domain, with remaining parts taken from reference TRBV5-1 and TRBJ2-7, reads KAGVTQTPRYLIKTRGQQVTLSCSPISGHRSVSWYQQTPGQGLQFLFEYFSETQRNKGNFPGRFSGRQFSNSRSEMNVSTLELGDSALYLCASSFSGDRGYEQYFGPGTRLTVT.

This clonotype was counted only a few times. This chain uses TRBV12-3 or TRBV12-4 with TRBJ2-7; D not certain. V shed 5 bases and J shed 7 bases, with 18 bases lying between them. This CDR3 is built from 14 residues. The CDR3 is CASSHTVTEGEQYF. The CDR3 DNA reads TGTGCCAGCAGTCATACGGTCACAGAAGGGGAGCAGTACTTC.

In this sample, this clonotype turned up a few times. As DNA, the CDR3 is TGTGCCGCAAGCCAGGGGGCAACTGAAGCTTTCTTT. Amino acid sequence: CAASQGATEAFF. The chain recombines TRBV7-9 with TRBJ1-1, with 8 bases matching TRBD1. The CDR3 is made up of 12 amino acids. The V gene end was trimmed by 11 bases and the J gene end by 5 bases; junction bases not matched to a gene: 7. In germline, CDR1 is SEHNR, CDR2 FQNEAQ (reference sequence).

The chain uses TRBV9 and TRBJ2-5; 8 bases fit TRBD2. J gave up 4 bases and V 4 bases, and 9 bases lay outside the gene matches. Germline V lookup: CDR1 SGDLS, CDR2 YYNGEE. The CDR3 runs 15 residues. CDR3 protein: CASSRPSGGGETQYF. The CDR3 DNA reads TGTGCCAGCAGCCGCCCGAGCGGGGGTGGAGAGACCCAGTACTTC.

The V and J genes are TRBV29-1 and TRBJ2-5; no clear D. The CDR3 consists of 12 residues. V lost 4 bases, J lost 2 bases, and 8 bases lay in between. Germline CDR1 is SQVTM and CDR2 is ANQGSEA. The DNA of the CDR3 is TGCAGCGTTGCATACAAACAAGAGACCCAGTACTTC. Translated: CSVAYKQETQYF.

CDR3 DNA sequence: TGCAGTGCTAGTCTGATGATTGGTAGTGACACTGAAGCTTTCTTT. As protein: CSASLMIGSDTEAFF. The chain joins TRBV20-1 to TRBJ1-1; D unresolved. Germline V gene lookup returns CDR1 DFQATT and CDR2 SNEGSKA (reference sequence). Between the trimmed V and J ends, which lost 3 bases and 3 bases, there was a span of 17 bases. CDR3 length equals 15 residues.

This clonotype was observed a handful of times. Here the CDR3 reads CASTWTGQQETQYF. DNA of the CDR3: TGTGCCAGCACCTGGACAGGGCAACAAGAGACCCAGTACTTC. This chain links TRBV12-3 or TRBV12-4 with TRBJ2-5; the match to TRBD1 covers 8 bases. This CDR3 comprises 14 residues. V trimming: 7 bases; J trimming: 2 bases; junction bases outside the gene matches: 6.

This clonotype was recorded only once. The V and J genes are TRBV2 and TRBJ1-5, with D uncertain. The CDR3 spans 14 residues. Germline values: CDR1 SNHLY, CDR2 FYNNEI. Trimming left V 7 bases short and J 5 bases short, with 15 bases between. The CDR3 DNA reads as TGTGCCAGCAACGGGGAAGGGTTTGATCAGCCCCAGCATTTT. Residues: CASNGEGFDQPQHF.

This clonotype was observed at least ten times. V is TRBV29-1 and J is TRBJ1-1; a possible D gene is TRBD1 (6 bases). Germline V gene sequence: CDR1 SQVTM, CDR2 ANQGSEA. V lost 1 base and J 1 base, leaving 10 bases between the germline ends. CDR3 length equals 14 residues. The CDR3 DNA follows: TGCAGCGTTGAAGGGGGGACACCGAACACTGAAGCTTTCTTT. It yields the protein CSVEGGTPNTEAFF.

This clonotype was seen a handful of times. This rearrangement joins TRBV24-1 to TRBJ1-1; D remains ambiguous. Germline V gene data show CDR1 as KGHDR and CDR2 as SFDVKD. CDR3 length: 13 amino acids. Trimming stripped 5 bases from V and 6 bases from J, with 12 bases between. Here the CDR3 reads CATSGAVGAEAFF. The DNA of the CDR3 is TGTGCCACCAGTGGGGCCGTTGGGGCTGAAGCTTTCTTT.

This clonotype occurred a few times. The chain uses TRBV7-9 and TRBJ1-1, with unresolved D. Trimming cost V 6 bases and J 6 bases, with 14 bases left between them. Germline CDR1 is SEHNR and CDR2 is FQNEAQ (reference sequence). CDR3 length: 13 amino acids. CDR3 amino acids: CASRPGGSAEAFF. CDR3 in DNA: TGTGCCAGCAGACCGGGAGGATCGGCTGAAGCTTTCTTT.

This clonotype was recorded a few times. The chain links TRBV7-9 to TRBJ2-7; 10 bases are shared with TRBD1. Germline CDR1 is SEHNR and CDR2 is FQNEAQ (reference sequence). CDR3 length: 15 amino acids. V trimming: 5 bases; J trimming: 2 bases; junction bases outside the gene matches: 6. The CDR3 is CASSAAGTGAYEQYF. The CDR3 DNA reads TGTGCCAGCAGCGCGGCCGGGACAGGGGCCTACGAGCAGTACTTC.

This clonotype has more than one count but fewer than ten. This sequence joins TRBV6-2 or TRBV6-3 and TRBJ1-1, with D possibly matching TRBD1 (5 bases). This CDR3 has 13 amino acids. V lost 6 bases, J lost 4 bases, and 12 bases lay in between. CDR1 and CDR2 (germline): MNHEY, SVGEGT. CDR3 region: CASRSLGTTEAFF. The CDR3 DNA reads as TGTGCCAGCAGGTCATTAGGGACCACTGAAGCTTTCTTT.

This chain uses TRBV10-3 with TRBJ2-7; a possible D gene is TRBD2 (5 bases). Between the trimmed V and J ends, which lost 11 bases and 2 bases, there was a span of 10 bases. The length of the CDR3 is 11 residues. Germline-derived CDR1 and CDR2 are ENHRY and SYGVKD. Here the CDR3 DNA reads TGTGCCTGGAGGATAGCCTACGAGCAGTACTTC. Its translation: CAWRIAYEQYF.

This clonotype has only a few counts. CDR3 bases: TGTGCCAGCAGTTACAGGGTGAGCTCCTATAATTCACCCCTCCACTTT. Protein product: CASSYRVSSYNSPLHF. The gene calls are TRBV7-2 and TRBJ1-6, with D maybe TRBD1 (6 bases). Germline CDR1 SGHTA, CDR2 FQGNSA. V was cut by 6 bases and J by 0 bases, with 12 bases left in between. The CDR3 sequence is 16 residues long.

Comments on this clonotype: One end of the junction does not line up with germline, which may come from a read error. CDR3 residues: CASSLGLDTEALF. CDR3 coding DNA: TGTGCCAGCAGCTTAGGTCTGGACACTGAAGCTCTCTTT. The rearrangement joins TRBV7-2 to TRBJ1-1, with D possibly matching TRBD1 (5 bases). From germline, CDR1 is SGHTA and CDR2 FQGNSA. The CDR3 contains 13 residues.

V is TRBV10-3 and J is TRBJ1-1; D call uncertain. CDR1 ENHRY and CDR2 SYGVKD come from the germline V gene. V gave up 6 bases and J gave up 0 bases, with 8 bases separating them. The CDR3 consists of 13 residues. The CDR3, as DNA: TGTGCCATCAGGGGAGGGTTGAACACTGAAGCTTTCTTT. Translated: CAIRGGLNTEAFF.

The rearrangement links TRBV20-1 to TRBJ1-1; 10 positions agree with TRBD1. The CDR3 is made up of 13 amino acids. V was pared by 2 bases and J by 8 bases, with 5 bases of the junction left unmatched. CDR1 DFQATT and CDR2 SNEGSKA come from the germline V gene (reference sequence). The CDR3 here is CSARRGQGMEAFF. DNA for the CDR3: TGCAGTGCTAGAAGGGGACAGGGGATGGAAGCTTTCTTT.

This clonotype has only a few counts. The chain couples TRBV24-1 to TRBJ2-5; possible D gene TRBD1, 6 bases. The V gene lost 6 bases and the J gene lost 0 bases, with 13 bases spanning the gap. The germline CDR1 and CDR2 sequences are KGHDR and SFDVKD. The CDR3 spans 15 residues. CDR3 bases: TGTGCCACCAGTATCAGGGGCGGATACCAAGAGACCCAGTACTTC. Its translation is CATSIRGGYQETQYF.

The chain combines TRBV12-3 or TRBV12-4 with TRBJ2-7; 11 bases align to TRBD1. The V segment lost 3 bases and the J segment 4 bases; nucleotides outside the gene matches: 5. The length of the CDR3 is 15 residues. The CDR3 region is CASSFSGTGGYEQYF. The CDR3 region has the DNA TGTGCCAGCAGTTTTTCCGGGACAGGGGGTTACGAGCAGTACTTC.

This sequence joins TRBV7-2 and TRBJ1-4; a weak D match, TRBD1 (6 bases). This CDR3 contains 14 residues. The germline V gene encodes CDR1 SGHTA and CDR2 FQGNSA. The germline V and J ends were trimmed by 5 bases and 3 bases, with 10 bases remaining between them. CDR3 sequence reads: CASSLQGSNEKLFF. Here the CDR3 DNA reads TGTGCCAGCAGCCTACAGGGATCTAATGAAAAACTGTTTTTT.

This clonotype was picked up many times. V is TRBV24-1 and J is TRBJ2-7; perhaps D is TRBD1 or TRBD2 (5 bases each). The CDR3 length is 12 residues. Germline V CDR1 and CDR2: KGHDR, SFDVKD. The ends were cut back, 4 bases at V and 4 bases at J, with 7 bases in the middle. For the CDR3, the DNA is TGTGCCACCAGTGAGTGGGGGTACGAGCAGTACTTC. Amino acids: CATSEWGYEQYF.